A selection of T cell receptor beta chains follows, all from one sample in a study of blood T cell repertoires in COVID-19. TCRdb keeps only in-frame clones here, not all; method: immunoSEQ multiplex PCR. The data contain about 100,000 clones, about 90% of them seen just once; the ten biggest clones take up around 10%. The specimen sequenced was peripheral blood. These receptors all stem from a man older than 75 with acute or convalescent COVID-19. CDR3s include the opening cysteine and the closing phenylalanine or tryptophan. A D gene is named only where the DNA matches it firmly. Only part of the rows carry a size: once, few, many, or a class if the clone is expanded.

j_call d_call v_call clone_size cdr3_aa cdr3_nt
TRBJ1-4 . TRBV19 . CASSFPGGSDEKLFF TGTGCCAGTAGTTTCCCGGGGGGCTCCGATGAAAAACTGTTTTTT
TRBJ1-6 TRBD1 TRBV2 . CASIRTGGSPLHF TGTGCCTCGATCCGGACAGGGGGTTCACCCCTCCACTTT
TRBJ1-5 TRBD1 TRBV6-5 . CASSPGTGINQPQHF TGTGCCAGCAGTCCCGGGACAGGGATCAATCAGCCCCAGCATTTT
TRBJ2-2 TRBD2 TRBV28 once CASKEGGYRTGELFF TGTGCCAGCAAGGAGGGAGGGTATCGAACCGGGGAGCTGTTTTTT
TRBJ1-4 . TRBV18 . CASSLRGEKLFF TGTGCCAGCTCTTTAAGAGGTGAAAAACTGTTTTTT
TRBJ2-1 TRBD1 TRBV5-6 . CASSSDRGWNEQFF TGTGCCAGCAGCTCGGACAGGGGTTGGAATGAGCAGTTCTTC
TRBJ1-1 . TRBV7-9 . CASSPQGGNTEAFF TGTGCCAGCAGCCCCCAGGGCGGGAACACTGAAGCTTTCTTT
TRBJ2-7 TRBD2 TRBV5-1 . CASSSGRAVDEQYF TGCGCCAGCAGTAGCGGGAGGGCCGTCGACGAGCAGTACTTC
TRBJ2-2 . TRBV20-1 . CSASRDLNTGELFF TGCAGTGCAAGTAGGGACTTGAACACCGGGGAGCTGTTTTTT
TRBJ2-7 TRBD2 TRBV9 . CASSPGGEAYEQYF TGTGCCAGCAGCCCGGGGGGGGAAGCCTACGAGCAGTACTTC